This paragraph covers one T cell receptor beta chain sequence. As yet, its antigen is unknown. V lost 5 bases, J lost 1 base, and 5 bases lay in between. The CDR3 totals 13 residues. From germline, CDR1 is LNHNV and CDR2 YYDKDF (reference sequence). These data are taken from a study of T cells after yellow fever vaccination. Findings and caveats of the study: Among primary-vaccination clones, most reappeared after the booster, at about 95% for CD4 and around 91% for CD8. A weaker but faster secondary response was observed, peaking on day 5 versus 15. Clonotypes shared by both compartments, CD4 and CD8, made up a small share.

A universal primer site and UMIs were added as TCR cDNA was made by 5'RACE template switching. MiXCR, applied by TCRdb to the 5' RACE reads, yields one record per CDR3 protein. The table lists about 340,000 distinct CDR3 sequences, over 8% of them singletons. This specimen consisted of PBMCs, obtained on the day of the first yellow fever vaccination. The gene calls are TRBV15 and TRBJ2-2, with D unresolved. The receptor comes from a young man who received the YFV17D yellow fever vaccine. The CDR3 bases are TGTGCCACCAGCTTAGAGAACACCGGGGAGCTGTTTTTT. Translation: CATSLENTGELFF.